What follows are 3 T cell receptor beta chains derived from one specimen sequenced in a study of T cells in localized non-small cell lung cancer. Sequenced by immunoSEQ multiplex PCR; TCRdb stores in-frame clones only, minus some. The data contain nearly 25,000 clones, more than 75% of them seen just once; the ten biggest clones take up 5.8%. The starting material was peripheral blood, obtained before any cancer treatment. The origin of the receptors is a male donor at least 60 years old with stage II squamous cell lung carcinoma.

This chain links TRBV5-4 with TRBJ2-2; D is undetermined. V was pared by 0 bases and J by 1 base, with 10 bases between. The length of the CDR3 is 16 residues. The germline V gene has CDR1 SGHNT and CDR2 YYREEE (reference sequence). Here the CDR3 DNA reads TGTGCCAGCAGCTTGGGGCTCCTAGGGAACACCGGGGAGCTGTTTTTT. Its protein is CASSLGLLGNTGELFF. The complete variable domain, with remaining parts taken from reference TRBV5-4 and TRBJ2-2, reads ETGVTQSPTHLIKTRGQQVTLRCSSQSGHNTVSWYQQALGQGPQFIFQYYREEENGRGNFPPRFSGLQFPNYSSELNVNALELDDSALYLCASSLGLLGNTGELFFGEGSRLTVL.

This rearrangement joins TRBV14 to TRBJ2-1; no reliable D call. V was clipped by 2 bases and J by 8 bases, with 7 bases between them. CDR1 is SGHDN and CDR2 is FVKESK in the germline V gene. This CDR3 region has 12 residues. The CDR3 here is CASSQFRDEQFF. CDR3 bases: TGTGCCAGCAGCCAATTTCGGGATGAGCAGTTCTTC.

The chain uses TRBV28 and TRBJ1-1; D remains unclear. Germline loops: CDR1 MDHEN, CDR2 SYDVKM. Deletions cut 3 bases from V and 8 bases from J, with 7 bases between. There are 11 residues in the CDR3. The CDR3 loop reads CASSFSIEAFF. CDR3 nucleotides: TGTGCCAGCAGTTTTTCGATAGAAGCTTTCTTT.